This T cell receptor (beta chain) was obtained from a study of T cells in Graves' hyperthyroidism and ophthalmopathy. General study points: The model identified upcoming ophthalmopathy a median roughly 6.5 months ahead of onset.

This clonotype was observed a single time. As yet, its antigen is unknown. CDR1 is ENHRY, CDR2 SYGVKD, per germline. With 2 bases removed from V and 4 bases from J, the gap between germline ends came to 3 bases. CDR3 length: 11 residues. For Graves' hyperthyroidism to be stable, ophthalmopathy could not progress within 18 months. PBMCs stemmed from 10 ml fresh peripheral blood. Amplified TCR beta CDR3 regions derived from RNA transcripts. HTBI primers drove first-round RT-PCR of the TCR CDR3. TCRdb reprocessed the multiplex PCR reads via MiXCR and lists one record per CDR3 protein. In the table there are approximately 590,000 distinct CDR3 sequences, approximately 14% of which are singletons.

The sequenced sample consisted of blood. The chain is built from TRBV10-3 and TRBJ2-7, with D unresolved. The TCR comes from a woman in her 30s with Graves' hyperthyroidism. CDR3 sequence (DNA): TGTGCCATCAGTGAGCGGTACGAGCAGTACTTC. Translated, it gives CAISERYEQYF.